The 17 T cell receptor beta chains below all came from one sample that was sequenced in a study of blood T cell repertoires in COVID-19. The table came from immunoSEQ multiplex PCR; TCRdb's copy has only in-frame clones and leaves some out. The data show approximately 210,000 clones, with roughly four fifths seen just once and approximately 12% held by the top ten. Sequencing input: PBMCs or T cells enriched from blood (not recorded which). The receptors originated from a man between 40 and 49 years old who had recovered from COVID-19.

The rearrangement joins TRBV30 to TRBJ1-5, with D perhaps TRBD1 (5 bases). Trimming left V 0 bases short and J 7 bases short, with 10 bases between. CDR3 length equals 13 residues. Germline CDR1 GTSNPN, CDR2 SVGIG (reference sequence). The CDR3 bases are TGTGCCTGGAGTGTAGTAAGGGGACAGCCCCAGCATTTT. It is translated as CAWSVVRGQPQHF.

V and J are TRBV5-4 and TRBJ1-4; D is ambiguous. The V gene lost 2 bases and the J gene lost 8 bases, with 7 bases spanning the gap. Germline CDR1 and CDR2: SGHNT and YYREEE (reference sequence). The CDR3 spans 12 residues. The CDR3 here is CASSFSAEKLFF. Written as DNA, the CDR3 is TGTGCCAGCAGCTTCTCAGCGGAAAAACTGTTTTTT.

The CDR3 protein is CASSASLAGEGTEQFF. The CDR3 DNA reads as TGTGCCAGCAGCGCCAGTCTAGCGGGAGAAGGCACTGAGCAGTTCTTC. The genes are TRBV9 and TRBJ2-1, with 10 bases matching TRBD2. The germline CDR1 and CDR2 sequences are SGDLS and YYNGEE. Trimming cost V 3 bases and J 9 bases; bases outside gene matches: 12. The CDR3 consists of 16 residues. Full variable domain (rest looked up from reference TRBV9 and TRBJ2-1): DSGVTQTPKHLITATGQRVTLRCSPRSGDLSVYWYQQSLDQGLQFLIQYYNGEERAKGNILERFSAQQFPDLHSELNLSSLELGDSALYFCASSASLAGEGTEQFFGPGTRLTVL.

The chain couples TRBV7-2 to TRBJ1-5, with TRBD1 identical over 8 bases. V was clipped by 5 bases and J by 6 bases; unmatched bases: 6. This CDR3 is 14 amino acids long. CDR1 is SGHTA and CDR2 is FQGNSA in the germline V gene. The CDR3 bases are TGTGCCAGCAGCCCAGGACAGGGCACTCAGCCCCAGCATTTT. Its protein product is CASSPGQGTQPQHF.

V is TRBV19 and J is TRBJ2-1, with TRBD2 matching over 7 bases. Germline-derived CDR1 and CDR2 are LNHDA and SQIVND (reference sequence). The CDR3 spans 17 residues. V lost 1 base and J lost 10; bases outside the gene matches: 16. In nucleotides, the CDR3 is TGTGCCAGTAGTATAGTGCGAGGGAGGGAGCGCGGGGGAGAGCAGTTCTTC. It translates to CASSIVRGRERGGEQFF. Complete variable domain (other parts from reference TRBV19 and TRBJ2-1): DGGITQSPKYLFRKEGQNVTLSCEQNLNHDAMYWYRQDPGQGLRLIYYSQIVNDFQKGDIAEGYSVSREKKESFPLTVTSAQKNPTAFYLCASSIVRGRERGGEQFFGPGTRLTVL.

The V gene is TRBV5-4, the J gene TRBJ2-1; 8 bases are shared with TRBD2. Germline CDR1 SGHNT, CDR2 YYREEE (reference sequence). CDR3 length: 15 amino acids. The V and J ends lost 0 bases and 4 bases, in that order; junction bases with no gene match: 3. CDR3 sequence (DNA): TGTGCCAGCAGCTTGGGGGCTAGCGGGTACAATGAGCAGTTCTTC. Encoded protein: CASSLGASGYNEQFF. Combining the CDR3 with reference TRBV5-4 and TRBJ2-1 gives the whole variable domain ETGVTQSPTHLIKTRGQQVTLRCSSQSGHNTVSWYQQALGQGPQFIFQYYREEENGRGNFPPRFSGLQFPNYSSELNVNALELDDSALYLCASSLGASGYNEQFFGPGTRLTVL.

This rearrangement joins TRBV29-1 to TRBJ1-5; possibly TRBD1 for D (5 bases). From germline, CDR1 is SQVTM and CDR2 ANQGSEA. This CDR3 is 14 amino acids long. Trimming left V 5 bases short and J 5 bases short, with 16 bases between. This chain's CDR3 is CSVIFGSGDQPQHF. In nucleotides, the CDR3 is TGCAGCGTTATATTTGGGTCGGGGGATCAGCCCCAGCATTTT.

The chain recombines TRBV5-1 with TRBJ2-3; 7 bases map to TRBD2. Germline V gives CDR1 SGHRS, CDR2 YFSETQ. The V and J ends lost 6 bases and 3 bases, in that order; junction bases with no gene match: 4. This CDR3 comprises 13 residues. Here the CDR3 reads CASTASGTDTQYF. CDR3 nucleotides: TGCGCCAGCACGGCTAGCGGTACAGATACGCAGTATTTT.

The chain joins TRBV19 to TRBJ1-2, with a possible D match to TRBD1 (5 bases). CDR1 LNHDA and CDR2 SQIVND come from the germline V gene (reference sequence). The CDR3 is 17 residues long. V was cut by 9 bases and J by 4 bases, with 27 bases left in between. The CDR3, as DNA: TGTGCCAGCAGAGTGGTTGCGGGGGTCGGGTGGACCTATGGCTACACCTTC. Its protein is CASRVVAGVGWTYGYTF.

The rearrangement uses TRBV3-1 (or the pseudogene TRBV3-2) and TRBJ2-2, with 15 nucleotides matching TRBD2. This CDR3 has 19 amino acids. The germline gives CDR1 LGHDT, CDR2 YNNKEL (reference sequence). The trim removed 2 bases at V and 6 bases at J, leaving 10 bases unmatched. The CDR3, as DNA: TGTGCCAGCAGCCAACCGGGACTAGCGGGAGGTCGGGGGGCCGGGGAGCTGTTTTTT. Amino acid sequence: CASSQPGLAGGRGAGELFF.

The chain combines TRBV2 with TRBJ1-2; a weak D match, TRBD1 (5 bases). Deletions cut 6 bases from V and 11 bases from J, with 13 bases between. The CDR3 contains 11 residues. Germline-derived CDR1 and CDR2 are SNHLY and FYNNEI. CDR3 bases: TGTGCCAGCAGCGCGACGGGGGGGTACACCTTC. Its translation: CASSATGGYTF.

This chain links TRBV11-2 with TRBJ2-7, with 7 bases fitting TRBD2. CDR1 and CDR2 (germline): SGHAT, FQNNGV. The CDR3 sequence is 15 residues long. The V gene end was trimmed by 3 bases and the J gene end by 3 bases; junction bases not matched to a gene: 8. The CDR3 protein is CASSFTLAPIYEQYV. The CDR3 DNA reads TGTGCCAGCAGCTTTACACTAGCGCCGATCTACGAGCAGTACGTC.

The chain couples TRBV15 to TRBJ1-2; D is perhaps TRBD1 (5 bases). The CDR3 is 15 residues long. Germline V lookup: CDR1 LNHNV, CDR2 YYDKDF (reference sequence). With 2 bases removed from V and 5 bases from J, the gap between germline ends came to 15 bases. CDR3 amino acids: CATSRPDGGGYGYTF. CDR3 coding DNA: TGTGCCACCAGCAGACCCGACGGGGGGGGTTATGGCTACACCTTC.

The gene calls are TRBV4-2 and TRBJ2-7, with D hard to call. V lost 1 base and J lost 2, with 12 bases in between. The germline V gene encodes CDR1 LGHNA and CDR2 YNFKEQ. The CDR3 extends over 15 amino acids. Written as DNA, the CDR3 is TGTGCCAGCAGCCAAGGTTACGTTGGCCCCTACGAGCAGTACTTC. Amino acids: CASSQGYVGPYEQYF.

V is TRBV10-3 and J is TRBJ1-2; TRBD1 agrees at 9 bases. The CDR3 length is 12 residues. Trimming removed 6 bases from V and 12 bases from J; junction bases left unmatched: 8. CDR1 is ENHRY and CDR2 is SYGVKD in the germline V gene. The CDR3 coding sequence is TGTGCCATCAGGGGGGACAGGGAGAGAAACACCTTC. Its protein is CAIRGDRERNTF.

The chain links TRBV13 to TRBJ2-3; the match to TRBD1 covers 10 bases. CDR3 length: 13 residues. Trimming took 5 bases from V and 6 from J; bases not matched to a gene: 2. Germline V gene sequence: CDR1 PRHDT, CDR2 FYEKMQ (reference sequence). The CDR3 DNA is TGTGCCAGCAGCCGGGACAGGGGCGATACGCAGTATTTT. It translates to CASSRDRGDTQYF.

The V gene is TRBV5-6, the J gene TRBJ2-3, with TRBD1 matching 8 bases. This CDR3 is 14 amino acids long. Germline CDR1 SGHDT, CDR2 YYEEEE. The ends lost 5 bases at V and 2 bases at J; junction bases unmatched: 4. The CDR3 nucleotides are TGTGCCAGCAGTATGACAGGGGACACAGATACGCAGTATTTT. Its translation is CASSMTGDTDTQYF.